These T cell receptor beta chains were read from a single sample in a study of shared clonotypes between healthy human individuals. TCRdb's copy holds only in-frame clones and misses some; the assay was immunoSEQ multiplex PCR. This table has about 1,900,000 clones, less than 95% appearing once. The sequenced sample consisted of naive CD8+ T cells sorted from blood. All receptors derive from a man aged 18 to 29 in good health. CDR3s include the opening cysteine and the closing phenylalanine or tryptophan. The order of the fields is D gene, V gene, CDR3 length, clone size, J gene, CDR3 protein, CDR3 DNA. A D gene is named only where the DNA matches it firmly. Some rows mark clone size as missing; the rest say once, few, many or name a class of expanded clone.

TRBD2	TRBV13	15	once	TRBJ2-1	CASSSSGAGDNEQFF	TGTGCCAGCAGTTCTAGCGGGGCGGGCGACAATGAGCAGTTCTTC
-	TRBV27	17	-	TRBJ2-1	CASSTGDRSEVYNEQFF	TGTGCCAGCAGCACCGGGGATCGGTCGGAAGTCTACAATGAGCAGTTCTTC
TRBD2	TRBV27	15	once	TRBJ2-1	CASGPGTSGYNEQFF	TGTGCCAGCGGTCCCGGGACTAGCGGATACAATGAGCAGTTCTTC
-	TRBV7-9	17	-	TRBJ1-1	CASSLVALKFGNTEAFF	TGTGCCAGCAGCTTAGTCGCCTTGAAGTTCGGGAACACTGAAGCTTTCTTT
TRBD1	TRBV7-9	15	-	TRBJ2-1	CASSLAGDSGTEQFF	TGTGCCAGCAGCTTAGCTGGGGACAGTGGCACTGAGCAGTTCTTC
-	TRBV11-2	14	-	TRBJ2-1	CASSLESSYNEQFF	TGTGCCAGCAGCTTAGAAAGCTCCTACAATGAGCAGTTCTTC
-	TRBV6-6	12	-	TRBJ1-4	CASSYPNEKLFF	TGTGCCAGCAGTTACCCGAATGAAAAACTGTTTTTT
-	TRBV5-6	15	-	TRBJ2-7	CASSLSPANSYEQYF	TGTGCCAGCAGCTTGAGTCCAGCGAACTCCTACGAGCAGTACTTC
-	TRBV4-3	16	-	TRBJ1-3	CASSQDPGSSGNTIYF	TGCGCCAGCAGCCAAGATCCCGGGAGCTCTGGAAACACCATATATTTT
TRBD2	TRBV13	13	-	TRBJ2-7	CASSLAGDNEQYF	TGTGCCAGCAGTTTAGCGGGAGACAACGAGCAGTACTTC
-	TRBV7-9	19	-	TRBJ2-3	CASSEEQGPRVSGTDTQYF	TGTGCCAGCAGCGAAGAGCAGGGACCCCGAGTTTCGGGCACAGATACGCAGTATTTT
TRBD2	TRBV11-2	17	-	TRBJ2-1	CASSLSPSSGSYNEQFF	TGTGCCAGCAGCCTAAGCCCCTCTAGCGGGAGCTACAATGAGCAGTTCTTC
-	TRBV19	14	-	TRBJ2-1	CASNSAGFGNEQFF	TGTGCCAGTAACTCTGCAGGGTTCGGCAATGAGCAGTTCTTC
-	TRBV7-8	15	-	TRBJ2-7	CASSLSDPGTNEQYF	TGTGCCAGCAGCTTATCGGATCCGGGTACAAACGAGCAGTACTTC
-	TRBV9	11	-	TRBJ1-1	CAKPRCTEAFF	TGTGCCAAGCCAAGGTGCACTGAAGCTTTCTTT
-	TRBV7-9	17	-	TRBJ1-6	CASSLSGTETQYSPLHF	TGTGCCAGCAGCTTAAGTGGAACAGAGACACAATATTCACCCCTCCACTTT
TRBD1	TRBV4-1	17	-	TRBJ2-7	CASSHTTPGQGAHEQYF	TGCGCCAGCAGCCACACAACCCCGGGACAGGGGGCCCACGAGCAGTACTTC